The 18 T cell receptor beta chains below all came from one sample that was sequenced in a study of T cell repertoires in cytomegalovirus infection. One entry per CDR3 protein, called by TCRdb with MiXCR from the reads. The profile shows roughly 320,000 distinct CDR3 sequences, around 9.5% of them singletons. Sequencing was performed on PBMCs. The receptors were gathered from a human donor in good health (CMV status not recorded). Some clones in this sample may be carry-over from other donors' samples.

The chain joins TRBV11-2 to TRBJ1-1; D is unclear. Trimming removed 1 base from V and 0 bases from J, with 9 bases in between. The V gene's germline CDR1 is SGHAT and CDR2 FQNNGV. The CDR3 is 15 residues long. CDR3 amino acids: CASSLGLGVNTEAFF. Written as DNA, the CDR3 is TGTGCCAGCAGCTTAGGACTTGGGGTGAACACTGAAGCTTTCTTT.

This chain joins TRBV25-1 and TRBJ1-4; TRBD1 is a possible D gene (5 bases). The CDR3 loop spans 14 amino acids. Trimming shortened V by 1 base and J by 6 bases, and 9 bases separated the two germline ends. Germline-derived CDR1 and CDR2 are MGHDK and SYGVNS. The CDR3 region is CASSEWGGDEKLFF. DNA of the CDR3: TGTGCCAGCAGTGAATGGGGAGGGGATGAAAAACTGTTTTTT.

Many counts were recorded for this clonotype. The chain recombines TRBV7-2 with TRBJ2-1, with D hard to call. The germline CDR1 and CDR2 sequences are SGHTA and FQGNSA. This CDR3 is built from 12 residues. The germline V and J ends were trimmed by 0 bases and 6 bases, with 3 bases remaining between them. In DNA, the CDR3 is TGTGCCAGCAGCTTAGCTCGCAATGAGCAGTTCTTC. Protein: CASSLARNEQFF.

In this sample, this clonotype turned up many times. This chain uses TRBV12-3 or TRBV12-4 with TRBJ1-2; maybe TRBD1 (5 bases). This CDR3 is built from 13 residues. Between the trimmed V and J ends, which lost 3 bases and 5 bases, there was a span of 10 bases. The CDR3 DNA is TGTGCCAGCAGTTTTGGGGGGGGGTATGGCTACACCTTC. Encoded protein: CASSFGGGYGYTF.

V is TRBV20-1 and J is TRBJ2-1, with D maybe TRBD2 (5 bases). The CDR3 is made up of 14 amino acids. V gave up 3 bases and J gave up 0 bases, with 9 bases separating them. CDR1 is DFQATT, CDR2 SNEGSKA, per germline (reference sequence). CDR3 sequence: CSASRGSSYNEQFF. The CDR3 nucleotides read TGCAGTGCTAGTCGGGGAAGCTCCTACAATGAGCAGTTCTTC.

The rearrangement links TRBV12-3 or TRBV12-4 to TRBJ1-2, with TRBD1 matching over 7 bases. V lost 6 bases and J lost 0; bases outside the gene matches: 4. This CDR3 contains 14 residues. This CDR3 reads CASRPTGANYGYTF. For the CDR3, the DNA is TGTGCCAGCAGACCTACAGGGGCTAACTATGGCTACACCTTC.

This chain links TRBV4-2 with TRBJ2-1, with 7 positions matching TRBD1. The germline V gene has CDR1 LGHNA and CDR2 YNFKEQ. With V trimmed by 0 bases and J by 2 bases, 7 bases remained unmatched. The CDR3 covers 17 residues. The CDR3 region has the DNA TGTGCCAGCAGCCAAGATCAGGGACAGCCGACCTACAATGAGCAGTTCTTC. Protein: CASSQDQGQPTYNEQFF.

This clonotype came up a few times. This chain joins TRBV13 and TRBJ2-1, with 7 nucleotides matching TRBD2. Germline V gene sequence: CDR1 PRHDT, CDR2 FYEKMQ (reference sequence). V gave up 5 bases and J gave up 7 bases; unmatched junction bases: 11. This CDR3 has 15 amino acids. The CDR3 loop is CASSPRASGLNEQFF. The CDR3 DNA is TGTGCCAGCAGCCCTAGGGCTAGCGGACTAAATGAGCAGTTCTTC.

At least ten counts were recorded for this clonotype. The V and J genes are TRBV2 and TRBJ2-1, with 8 bases matching TRBD2. Per the germline V gene, CDR1 is SNHLY and CDR2 is FYNNEI. Germline trimming cut 2 bases from V and 3 bases from J; bases unmatched to any gene: 6. The CDR3 has 16 residues. This CDR3 reads CASSERREGLYNEQFF. As DNA, the CDR3 is TGTGCCAGCAGTGAAAGACGGGAGGGCCTCTACAATGAGCAGTTCTTC.

At least ten counts were recorded for this clonotype. The chain employs TRBV4-1 and TRBJ2-3; D is perhaps TRBD2 (5 bases). The germline V gene has CDR1 MGHRA and CDR2 YSYEKL. The CDR3 loop spans 16 amino acids. Trimming shortened V by 5 bases and J by 4 bases, and 19 bases separated the two germline ends. The CDR3 DNA reads TGCGCCAGCAGCAAGGCGGGTTCCGCGGGTGCAGATACGCAGTATTTT. Translating it yields CASSKAGSAGADTQYF.

Only a few counts were recorded for this clonotype. This chain connects TRBV7-2 to TRBJ2-7, with 11 bases fitting TRBD2. The V and J ends lost 5 bases and 6 bases, in that order; junction bases with no gene match: 6. There are 14 residues in the CDR3. Germline CDR1 SGHTA, CDR2 FQGNSA. The DNA for the CDR3 is TGTGCCAGCAGCCTGACGGGACTAGCGGTCGAGCAGTACTTC. As protein: CASSLTGLAVEQYF. Full variable domain (missing parts from reference TRBV7-2 and TRBJ2-7): GAGVSQSPSNKVTEKGKDVELRCDPISGHTALYWYRQSLGQGLEFLIYFQGNSAPDKSGLPSDRFSAERTGGSVSTLTIQRTQQEDSAVYLCASSLTGLAVEQYFGPGTRLTVT.

This clonotype has only a few counts. V and J are TRBV24-1 and TRBJ2-3, with a possible D match to TRBD2 (6 bases). The CDR3 runs 13 residues. The germline V gene has CDR1 KGHDR and CDR2 SFDVKD. The V end was cut by 5 bases, the J end by 5 bases, with 10 bases between. The CDR3 nucleotides are TGTGCCACCAGTGTACCCGGGAGAGATACGCAGTATTTT. Translated, it gives CATSVPGRDTQYF.

The CDR3 region is CATGTEETQYF. The CDR3 DNA is TGTGCCACTGGGACTGAAGAGACCCAGTACTTC. The chain combines TRBV10-3 with TRBJ2-5, with D tentatively TRBD2 (6 bases). The germline gives CDR1 ENHRY, CDR2 SYGVKD. Trimming took off 10 bases at V and 3 bases at J, with 9 bases between the two ends. The CDR3 is 11 amino acids.

Ten or more counts support this clonotype. V usage is TRBV20-1 and J usage is TRBJ1-1; tentative D call: TRBD1 (5 bases). Germline CDR1 is DFQATT and CDR2 is SNEGSKA (reference sequence). V was shortened by 3 bases and J by 4 bases, with 15 bases between the two germline ends. The CDR3 is 14 amino acids. The CDR3 reads CSASPSEGSTEAFF. DNA of the CDR3: TGCAGTGCTAGCCCGAGCGAGGGGAGCACTGAAGCTTTCTTT.

This clonotype appeared many times. The chain links TRBV7-2 to TRBJ1-5; no reliable D call. Germline CDR1 SGHTA, CDR2 FQGNSA. Trimming pared 7 bases from V and 4 bases from J, leaving 17 bases between. The CDR3 runs 15 residues. CDR3 protein: CASTLEGPSNQPQHF. In DNA form, the CDR3 reads TGTGCCAGCACCCTAGAGGGCCCTTCTAATCAGCCCCAGCATTTT.

In this sample, this clonotype turned up a few times. This chain uses TRBV4-1 with TRBJ1-2; 7 bases are a match to TRBD1. J lost 8 bases, V lost 0 bases, and 9 bases had no gene match. In germline, CDR1 is MGHRA, CDR2 YSYEKL. This CDR3 has 15 amino acids. DNA of the CDR3: TGCGCCAGCAGCCAAGATCGTACAGGGGTAGGAGGCTACACCTTC. This encodes CASSQDRTGVGGYTF.

The chain combines TRBV20-1 with TRBJ2-7; 10 nucleotides agree with TRBD2. This CDR3 has 18 residues. V was pared by 1 base and J by 1 base, with 13 bases of the junction left unmatched. Germline V gene lookup returns CDR1 DFQATT and CDR2 SNEGSKA (reference sequence). CDR3 sequence reads: CSARASTKSGLASYEQYF. The DNA for the CDR3 is TGCAGTGCTAGAGCCTCAACAAAATCGGGACTAGCGTCCTACGAGCAGTACTTC.

In its sample, this clonotype was seen many times. The V gene is TRBV7-8, the J gene TRBJ1-5; 7 bases line up with TRBD1. V was clipped by 5 bases and J by 7 bases; unmatched bases: 8. Germline-derived CDR1 and CDR2 are SGHVS and FQNEAQ. This CDR3 region has 14 residues. CDR3 DNA sequence: TGTGCCAGCAGCGCGTACAGGGGCCCACAGCCCCAGCATTTT. Translated, it gives CASSAYRGPQPQHF.